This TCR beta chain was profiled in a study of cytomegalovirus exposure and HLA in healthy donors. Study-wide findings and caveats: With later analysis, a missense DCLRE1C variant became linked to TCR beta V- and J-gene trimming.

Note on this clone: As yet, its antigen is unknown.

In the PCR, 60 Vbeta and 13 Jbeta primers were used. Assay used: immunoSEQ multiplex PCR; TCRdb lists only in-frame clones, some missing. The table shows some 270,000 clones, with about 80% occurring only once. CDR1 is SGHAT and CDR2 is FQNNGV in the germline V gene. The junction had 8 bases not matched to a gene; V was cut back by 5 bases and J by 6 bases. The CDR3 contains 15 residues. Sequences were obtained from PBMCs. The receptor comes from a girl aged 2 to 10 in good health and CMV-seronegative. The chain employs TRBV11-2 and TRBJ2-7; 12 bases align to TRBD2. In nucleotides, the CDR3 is TGTGCCAGCAGCAATAGACTAGCGGGAGTGAGCGAGCAGTACTTC. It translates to CASSNRLAGVSEQYF. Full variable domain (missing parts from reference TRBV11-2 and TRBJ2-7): EAGVAQSPRYKIIEKRQSVAFWCNPISGHATLYWYQQILGQGPKLLIQFQNNGVVDDSQLPKDRFSAERLKGVDSTLKIQPAKLEDSAVYLCASSNRLAGVSEQYFGPGTRLTVT.